The T cell receptor beta chain described here comes from a study of OX40 agonist ivuxolimab in advanced cancers. CDR1 and CDR2 from the germline V gene are LGHNT and FRNRAP. The CDR3 covers 18 residues. V lost 2 bases, J lost 6 bases, and 13 bases stayed unmatched. The assay was immunoSEQ multiplex PCR, and TCRdb's table has in-frame clones only and misses some. The sample yields 84,000 or so clones, 94% seen once. The genes are TRBV12-5 and TRBJ2-1, with 10 bases that match TRBD2. This TCR came from an adult with an advanced solid tumor such as melanoma, head and neck, liver or kidney cancer. The material sequenced was CD4+ or CD8+ T cells sorted from blood, taken in a trial of the OX40 agonist ivuxolimab. DNA of the CDR3: TGTGCTAGTGGTTTGTTCCCAACAGCGGGAGGGCCCGGCAATGAGCAGTTCTTC. It translates to CASGLFPTAGGPGNEQFF.